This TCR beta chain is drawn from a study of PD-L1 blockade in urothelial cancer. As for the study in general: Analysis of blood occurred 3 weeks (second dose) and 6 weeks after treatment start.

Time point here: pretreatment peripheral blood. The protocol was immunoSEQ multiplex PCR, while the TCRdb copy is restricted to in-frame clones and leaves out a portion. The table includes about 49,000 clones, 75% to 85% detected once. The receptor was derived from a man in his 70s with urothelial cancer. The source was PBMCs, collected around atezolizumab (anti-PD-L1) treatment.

CDR3 protein: CASSTGGTNTGELFF. As DNA, the CDR3 is TGTGCCAGTAGTACTGGCGGGACGAACACCGGGGAGCTGTTTTTT. The gene calls are TRBV19 and TRBJ2-2, with D possibly TRBD2 on 6 matching bases. The CDR3 is made up of 15 amino acids. V lost 4 bases to trimming and J lost 0 bases, with 9 bases between them. Germline V CDR1 and CDR2: LNHDA, SQIVND (reference sequence).